This T cell receptor beta chain was sequenced in a study of PD-1 blockade in mismatch repair-deficient tumors. CDR3 length: 15 amino acids. The junction had 2 bases not matched to a gene; V was cut back by 0 bases and J by 1 base. Germline V CDR1 and CDR2: MNHNY, SVGAGI (reference sequence). Generated by immunoSEQ multiplex PCR, the TCRdb table keeps only in-frame clones and is missing some. The sample lists around 39,000 clones; 80% to 85% were seen once. The TCR was taken from an adult with mismatch repair-deficient cancer. The chain joins TRBV6-6 to TRBJ1-1, with 7 bases matching TRBD1. Here the sequenced sample was PBMCs, taken around 40 weeks after starting pembrolizumab. CDR3 amino acids: CASSYSRTGNTEAFF. For the CDR3, the DNA is TGTGCCAGCAGTTACTCTCGGACAGGGAACACTGAAGCTTTCTTT.